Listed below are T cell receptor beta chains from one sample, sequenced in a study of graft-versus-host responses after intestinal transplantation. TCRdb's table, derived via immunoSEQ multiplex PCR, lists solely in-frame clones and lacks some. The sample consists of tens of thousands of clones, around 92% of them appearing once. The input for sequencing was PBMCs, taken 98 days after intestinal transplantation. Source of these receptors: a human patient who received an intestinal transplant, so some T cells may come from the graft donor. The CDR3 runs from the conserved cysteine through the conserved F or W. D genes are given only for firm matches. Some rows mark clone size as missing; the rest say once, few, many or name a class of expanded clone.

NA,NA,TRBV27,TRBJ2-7,CASSLRVARQDEQYF,TGTGCCAGCAGTTTACGGGTGGCCCGGCAGGACGAGCAGTACTTC
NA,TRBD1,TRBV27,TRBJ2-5,CASSVGQGGETQYF,TGTGCCAGCAGTGTCGGACAGGGGGGAGAGACCCAGTACTTC
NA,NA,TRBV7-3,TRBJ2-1,CASSLYGDNPYNEQFF,TGTGCCAGCAGCTTATATGGTGACAACCCCTACAATGAGCAGTTCTTC
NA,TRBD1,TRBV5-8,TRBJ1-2,CASSVGGGPYGYTF,TGTGCCAGCAGCGTTGGAGGGGGCCCCTATGGCTACACCTTC
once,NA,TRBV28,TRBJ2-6,CASSLDVAGANVLTF,TGTGCCAGCAGTTTAGACGTCGCTGGGGCCAACGTCCTGACTTTC
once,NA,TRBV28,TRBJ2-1,CASISPFDNEQFF,TGTGCCAGCATTAGCCCGTTTGATAATGAGCAGTTCTTC
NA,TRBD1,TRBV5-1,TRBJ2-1,CASSTSTGGNEQFF,TGCGCCAGCAGCACCTCAACAGGGGGCAATGAGCAGTTCTTC
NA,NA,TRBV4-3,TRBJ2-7,CASSSKGHEEQYF,TGCGCCAGCAGTTCTAAGGGGCATGAGGAGCAGTACTTC
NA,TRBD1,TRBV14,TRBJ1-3,CASSAGQGRRNTIYF,TGTGCCAGCAGCGCCGGACAGGGGAGGCGAAACACCATATATTTT
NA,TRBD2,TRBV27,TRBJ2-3,CASSLKTGLAGGIRDTQYF,TGTGCCAGCAGTTTAAAGACGGGACTAGCGGGAGGGATTAGAGATACGCAGTATTTT
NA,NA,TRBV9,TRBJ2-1,CASSPLGLLYNEQFF,TGTGCCAGCAGCCCCCTCGGTCTCCTCTACAATGAGCAGTTCTTC
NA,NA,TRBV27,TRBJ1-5,CASSLSVPGGNQPQHF,TGTGCCAGCAGTTTATCAGTTCCCGGCGGCAATCAGCCCCAGCATTTT
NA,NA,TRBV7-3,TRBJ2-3,CASSLTSADTQYF,TGTGCCAGCAGCTTAACTAGCGCAGATACGCAGTATTTT
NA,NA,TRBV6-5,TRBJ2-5,CASSYRRFEETQYF,TGTGCCAGCAGTTATCGACGGTTTGAGGAGACCCAGTACTTC
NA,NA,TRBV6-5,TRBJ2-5,CASSYVGGAYETQYF,TGTGCCAGCAGTTATGTGGGGGGGGCCTACGAGACCCAGTACTTC
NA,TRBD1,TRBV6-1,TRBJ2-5,CASRKGTVQETQYF,TGTGCCAGCAGAAAAGGGACAGTACAAGAGACCCAGTACTTC
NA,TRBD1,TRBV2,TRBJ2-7,CASSGTVFGLYEQYF,TGTGCCAGCAGCGGGACAGTTTTCGGACTCTACGAGCAGTACTTC
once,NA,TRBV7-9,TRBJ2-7,CASSLSLGVAVSYEQYF,TGTGCCAGCAGCTTATCTCTGGGCGTGGCCGTCTCCTACGAGCAGTACTTC
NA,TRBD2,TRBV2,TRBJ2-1,CASRNPSGRALAGEQFF,TGTGCCAGCAGAAACCCTAGCGGGAGGGCCCTGGCCGGAGAGCAGTTCTTC
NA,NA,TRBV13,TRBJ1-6,CASSLEIGGNSPLHF,TGTGCCAGCAGCTTAGAGATAGGGGGGAATTCACCCCTCCACTTT
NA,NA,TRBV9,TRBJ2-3,CASSVEASDTQYF,TGTGCCAGCAGCGTAGAGGCTTCGGATACGCAGTATTTT
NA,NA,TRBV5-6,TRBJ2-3,CASSLPASNRDTQYF,TGTGCCAGCAGCTTGCCGGCTAGCAACAGAGATACGCAGTATTTT
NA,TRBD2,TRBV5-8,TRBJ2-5,CASSWELAGVGETQYF,TGTGCCAGCAGCTGGGAGCTAGCGGGAGTTGGGGAGACCCAGTACTTC